One sample yielded the 15 T cell receptor beta chains listed below, sequenced in a study of T cell changes during pregnancy in multiple sclerosis. Using immunoSEQ multiplex PCR, the repertoire was profiled, and TCRdb retains in-frame clones only, with some absent. Here the sample spans about 40,000 clones, around 93% being singletons. The material sequenced was CD4+ T cells from peripheral blood mononuclear cells, taken before pregnancy. Every receptor here comes from a female donor with multiple sclerosis, enrolled in a pregnancy study.

The chain links TRBV4-2 to TRBJ2-2; D unclear. V was trimmed by 4 bases and J by 3 bases, leaving 12 bases between them. CDR1 LGHNA and CDR2 YNFKEQ come from the germline V gene. The CDR3 extends over 15 amino acids. The CDR3 nucleotides are TGTGCCAGCAGCCCAACCCCCTATTACACCGGGGAGCTGTTTTTT. It encodes CASSPTPYYTGELFF.

The J gene is TRBJ2-7, the V gene TRBV6-1, with 11 bases identical to TRBD1. CDR3 size: 17 residues. Trimming took 4 bases from V and 3 from J; bases not matched to a gene: 11. From germline, CDR1 is MNHNS and CDR2 SASEGT. The CDR3 here is CASSGSPGQGGLYEQYF. In DNA, the CDR3 is TGTGCCAGCAGTGGTAGCCCGGGACAGGGGGGACTCTACGAGCAGTACTTC.

J is TRBJ1-2 and V is TRBV27, with unresolved D. V shed 6 bases and J shed 4 bases, with 21 bases lying between them. This CDR3 is 16 amino acids long. CDR1 is MNHEY, CDR2 SMNVEV, per germline (reference sequence). The CDR3 loop is CASSPTRPGALYGYTF. The CDR3, as DNA: TGTGCCAGCAGCCCGACGCGCCCAGGCGCTCTCTATGGCTACACCTTC.

V usage is TRBV5-6 and J usage is TRBJ2-7; tentatively, D is TRBD2 (6 bases). The CDR3 covers 15 residues. V lost 1 base, J lost 4 bases, and 15 bases lay in between. Germline assignment: CDR1 SGHDT and CDR2 YYEEEE. Written as DNA, the CDR3 is TGTGCCAGCAGCTTGTCCGGTTTGGGGGGATACGAGCAGTACTTC. Protein sequence: CASSLSGLGGYEQYF. The whole variable domain, filled in from reference TRBV5-6 and TRBJ2-7, reads DAGVTQSPTHLIKTRGQQVTLRCSPKSGHDTVSWYQQALGQGPQFIFQYYEEEERQRGNFPDRFSGHQFPNYSSELNVNALLLGDSALYLCASSLSGLGGYEQYFGPGTRLTVT.

This chain links TRBV5-6 with TRBJ2-7; D might be TRBD1 (6 bases). Germline V gives CDR1 SGHDT, CDR2 YYEEEE. The ends were cut back, 4 bases at V and 0 bases at J, with 11 bases in the middle. This CDR3 comprises 14 residues. The CDR3 protein is CASSQDSRSYEQYF. The CDR3 DNA follows: TGTGCCAGCAGCCAGGACAGCCGCTCCTACGAGCAGTACTTC.

The chain couples TRBV15 to TRBJ1-4; 10 bases map to TRBD1. From germline, CDR1 is LNHNV and CDR2 YYDKDF (reference sequence). CDR3 length equals 18 residues. The V segment lost 5 bases and the J segment 5 bases; nucleotides outside the gene matches: 14. CDR3 in DNA: TGTGCCACCAGCGGGCGTCGGGGACAGGGGAAATTAAATGAAAAACTGTTTTTT. Translating gives CATSGRRGQGKLNEKLFF.

The rearrangement uses TRBV25-1 and TRBJ2-2; no definite D call. The CDR3 is 14 amino acids. CDR1 MGHDK and CDR2 SYGVNS come from the germline V gene. Deletions cut 6 bases from V and 4 bases from J, with 12 bases between. The CDR3 nucleotides are TGTGCCAGCAGACCCCAGGTTTTCACCGGGGAGCTGTTTTTT. It encodes CASRPQVFTGELFF.

The rearrangement links TRBV7-9 to TRBJ2-5; TRBD2 is a possible D gene (5 bases). Germline CDR1 SEHNR, CDR2 FQNEAQ (reference sequence). With 0 bases removed from V and 5 bases from J, the gap between germline ends came to 13 bases. The CDR3 runs 15 residues. The CDR3 protein is CASSLAIGGRETQYF. The CDR3 DNA reads as TGTGCCAGCAGCTTAGCGATAGGAGGAAGGGAGACCCAGTACTTC.

The chain couples TRBV4-3 to TRBJ1-4; 7 bases fit TRBD1. The CDR3 totals 14 residues. V shed 0 bases and J 8 bases; nucleotides not matched to a gene: 3. Germline CDR1 and CDR2: LGHNA and YSLEER. Here the CDR3 DNA reads TGCGCCAGCAGCCAAGAGACAGGGCTCGAAAAACTGTTTTTT. Translation gives CASSQETGLEKLFF.

The chain is built from TRBV15 and TRBJ1-5; tentative D call: TRBD1 (6 bases). The germline gives CDR1 LNHNV, CDR2 YYDKDF (reference sequence). Trimming shortened V by 0 bases and J by 4 bases, and 13 bases separated the two germline ends. The CDR3 loop spans 16 amino acids. In nucleotides, the CDR3 is TGTGCCACCAGCAGAGATGCAGGGGCCCAAAATCAGCCCCAGCATTTT. Its protein product is CATSRDAGAQNQPQHF.

In its sample, this clone was seen once. The chain recombines TRBV10-3 with TRBJ1-5; D possibly corresponds to TRBD1 (5 bases). Between the trimmed V and J ends, which lost 0 bases and 8 bases, there was a span of 11 bases. Germline assignment: CDR1 ENHRY and CDR2 SYGVKD. This CDR3 contains 14 residues. CDR3 residues: CAISESQGGKPQHF. CDR3 nucleotide sequence: TGTGCCATCAGTGAGTCCCAGGGCGGGAAGCCCCAGCATTTT.

The chain combines TRBV27 with TRBJ1-2; tentative D call: TRBD1 (5 bases). The V end was cut by 2 bases, the J end by 6 bases, with 28 bases between. The CDR3 extends over 19 amino acids. Looked up from germline, CDR1 is MNHEY and CDR2 is SMNVEV (reference sequence). The DNA of the CDR3 is TGTGCCAGCAGTTTACGATTAGGGGTGAAATGCGTTACCTCTAATGGCTACACCTTC. The encoded protein is CASSLRLGVKCVTSNGYTF.

The rearrangement uses TRBV2 and TRBJ2-5; D is ambiguous. Trimming cost V 2 bases and J 5 bases, with 3 bases left between them. The germline CDR1 and CDR2 sequences are SNHLY and FYNNEI. CDR3 length: 11 amino acids. This CDR3 reads CASSEYETQYF. The DNA for the CDR3 is TGTGCCAGCAGTGAATATGAGACCCAGTACTTC.

Written as DNA, the CDR3 is TGTGCCAGCAGCTTAGGGACTAGCGGCACAGATACGCAGTATTTT. Protein: CASSLGTSGTDTQYF. V and J are TRBV11-3 and TRBJ2-3, with 9 nucleotides matching TRBD2. The length of the CDR3 is 15 residues. Germline assignment: CDR1 SGHNT and CDR2 YENEEA. The junction had 0 bases not matched to a gene; V was cut back by 1 base and J by 1 base.

The chain employs TRBV4-1 and TRBJ2-7, with unresolved D. V lost 0 bases, J lost 1 base, and 10 bases lay in between. The CDR3 totals 15 residues. The V gene's germline CDR1 is MGHRA and CDR2 YSYEKL. CDR3 region: CASSQDEETSYEQYF. Here the CDR3 DNA reads TGCGCCAGCAGCCAAGATGAGGAGACTTCCTACGAGCAGTACTTC.